The 32 T cell receptor beta chains reported below all come from one sample, sequenced in a study of T cell responses to AZD1222 COVID-19 vaccine. Only in-frame clones appear in the TCRdb table, and some are missing; sequencing was by immunoSEQ multiplex PCR. The sample gives 100,000 or so clones, around 83% of which show up once; over 1.2% is in the top ten. Sequenced here: peripheral blood, sampled on day 0 of AZD1222 vaccination. These receptor sequences come from an adult in good health.

The CDR3 region has the DNA TGTGCCACCAGCAGACAGGAAACCTACGAGCAGTACTTC. Translation: CATSRQETYEQYF. This chain uses TRBV15 with TRBJ2-7; D gene uncertain. V gave up 2 bases and J gave up 2 bases, with 7 bases separating them. The CDR3 length is 13 residues. The germline V gene encodes CDR1 LNHNV and CDR2 YYDKDF (reference sequence).

This chain uses TRBV7-9 with TRBJ1-6; TRBD1 might be the D (6 bases). CDR3 size: 15 residues. Germline CDR1 and CDR2: SEHNR and FQNEAQ (reference sequence). V was shortened by 0 bases and J by 10 bases, with 13 bases between the two germline ends. The DNA for the CDR3 is TGTGCCAGCAGCTTAGCGGACAGTCTTGGATCACCCCTCCACTTT. Translated, it gives CASSLADSLGSPLHF.

The sample holds a few counts of this clone. CDR3 loop: CASSLATETGELFF. CDR3 nucleotide sequence: TGTGCCAGCAGCTTGGCTACAGAGACCGGGGAGCTGTTTTTT. The rearrangement uses TRBV11-2 and TRBJ2-2, with D hard to call. V was trimmed by 3 bases and J by 5 bases, leaving 10 bases between them. This CDR3 has 14 amino acids. Germline CDR1 and CDR2: SGHAT and FQNNGV.

The genes are TRBV9 and TRBJ1-2; D remains unclear. Trimming took 6 bases from V and 7 from J, leaving 16 bases between them. CDR1 is SGDLS, CDR2 YYNGEE, per germline. The CDR3 consists of 13 residues. The CDR3 spells CASTPREASGYTF. DNA for the CDR3: TGTGCCAGCACCCCCCGAGAGGCTTCTGGCTACACCTTC.

The chain carries TRBV3-1 (or the pseudogene TRBV3-2) and TRBJ1-6, with D hard to call. The V gene's germline CDR1 is LGHDT and CDR2 YNNKEL (reference sequence). The CDR3 is made up of 15 amino acids. Trimming left V 1 base short and J 3 bases short, with 7 bases between. The CDR3, as DNA: TGTGCCAGCAGCCAAGGAACAGTCTATAATTCACCCCTCCACTTT. It specifies CASSQGTVYNSPLHF.

The chain is built from TRBV4-2 and TRBJ1-2, with TRBD1 as a possible D gene (5 bases). This CDR3 spans 14 amino acids. The germline gives CDR1 LGHNA, CDR2 YNFKEQ. V gave up 0 bases and J gave up 6 bases, with 11 bases separating them. CDR3: CASSQETGRDGYTF. The CDR3 DNA sequence: TGTGCCAGCAGCCAAGAAACAGGTCGGGATGGCTACACCTTC.

The V call is TRBV5-1, the J call TRBJ1-1, with D possibly matching TRBD1 (5 bases). V gave up 4 bases and J gave up 6 bases, with 19 bases separating them. The CDR3 consists of 15 residues. Germline values: CDR1 SGHRS, CDR2 YFSETQ. The CDR3 sequence: CASSAGGAERSEAFF. The CDR3 nucleotides are TGCGCCAGCAGCGCCGGCGGGGCCGAACGATCTGAAGCTTTCTTT. The whole variable domain, filled in from reference TRBV5-1 and TRBJ1-1, reads KAGVTQTPRYLIKTRGQQVTLSCSPISGHRSVSWYQQTPGQGLQFLFEYFSETQRNKGNFPGRFSGRQFSNSRSEMNVSTLELGDSALYLCASSAGGAERSEAFFGQGTRLTVV.

This chain uses TRBV30 with TRBJ1-5; 9 bases line up with TRBD1. This CDR3 spans 15 amino acids. J was trimmed by 1 base and V by 2 bases; bases with no gene match: 3. Germline CDR1 GTSNPN, CDR2 SVGIG (reference sequence). CDR3 in amino acids: CAWSRTGVSNQPQHF. As DNA, the CDR3 is TGTGCCTGGAGTAGGACAGGGGTGAGCAATCAGCCCCAGCATTTT.

The chain links TRBV7-8 to TRBJ2-1; 10 bases line up with TRBD2. Germline CDR1 is SGHVS and CDR2 is FQNEAQ. This CDR3 contains 15 residues. Unmatched junction bases numbered 6, after V lost 3 bases and J lost 7 bases. The CDR3 DNA follows: TGTGCCAGCAGCTTGTCGAGCGGGAGGGTAAATGAGCAGTTCTTC. Its translation is CASSLSSGRVNEQFF.

The gene calls are TRBV7-4 and TRBJ2-7, with no clear D. Germline CDR1 SGHVT, CDR2 SQSDAQ. Deletions cut 7 bases from V and 7 bases from J, with 14 bases between. The CDR3 contains 12 residues. The CDR3 is CASTLTREEQYF. CDR3 nucleotides: TGTGCCAGCACCCTGACCCGTGAGGAGCAGTACTTC.

The genes are TRBV3-1 (or the pseudogene TRBV3-2) and TRBJ1-1; TRBD1 might be the D (5 bases). The CDR3 extends over 16 amino acids. Germline CDR1 LGHDT, CDR2 YNNKEL (reference sequence). Deletions cut 3 bases from V and 2 bases from J, with 16 bases between. CDR3 nucleotide sequence: TGTGCCAGCAGCCATGGCCCAGGCCAGGGTAACACTGAAGCTTTCTTT. It translates to CASSHGPGQGNTEAFF.

The chain links TRBV7-2 to TRBJ2-7; tentative D call: TRBD1 (6 bases). The ends were cut back, 6 bases at V and 3 bases at J, with 18 bases in the middle. The CDR3 extends over 15 amino acids. The V gene's germline CDR1 is SGHTA and CDR2 FQGNSA. CDR3 residues: CASSFTGFPGYEQYF. The CDR3 nucleotides are TGTGCCAGCAGTTTTACAGGGTTCCCGGGCTACGAGCAGTACTTC.

This clone was detected only once. The chain carries TRBV28 and TRBJ1-5; TRBD1 matches 7 bases. In germline, CDR1 is MDHEN, CDR2 SYDVKM. Unmatched junction bases numbered 14, after V lost 6 bases and J lost 6 bases. This CDR3 has 16 residues. This CDR3 reads CASSIQTGRETQPQHF. The DNA for the CDR3 is TGTGCCAGCAGCATTCAGACAGGGAGAGAGACTCAGCCCCAGCATTTT.

The table lists this clone with a count of one. The chain combines TRBV5-6 with TRBJ2-5; weak D call: TRBD2 (5 bases). Looked up from germline, CDR1 is SGHDT and CDR2 is YYEEEE. This CDR3 has 16 residues. Trimming took 0 bases from V and 0 from J, leaving 12 bases between them. The CDR3 sequence is CASSLASGGHQETQYF. CDR3 in DNA: TGTGCCAGCAGCTTGGCCAGCGGCGGTCACCAAGAGACCCAGTACTTC.

V and J are TRBV6-2 or TRBV6-3 and TRBJ2-3, with no clear D. The CDR3 sequence is 12 residues long. Germline lookup yields CDR1 MNHEY and CDR2 SVGEGT. The V and J ends lost 5 bases and 5 bases respectively, with 8 bases between them. DNA for the CDR3: TGTGCCAGCAGTCCGGCGAAAGATACGCAGTATTTT. This encodes CASSPAKDTQYF.

This chain links TRBV7-8 with TRBJ1-2; 12 bases agree with TRBD1. Germline assignment: CDR1 SGHVS and CDR2 FQNEAQ. CDR3 length: 14 residues. V was clipped by 5 bases and J by 7 bases; unmatched bases: 5. DNA of the CDR3: TGTGCCAGCAGCGAAGGGACAGGGGGCGGTGGCTACACCTTC. As protein: CASSEGTGGGGYTF.

V usage is TRBV28 and J usage is TRBJ2-7; tentative D call: TRBD1 (6 bases). This CDR3 spans 14 amino acids. The germline V gene encodes CDR1 MDHEN and CDR2 SYDVKM. Trimming cost V 3 bases and J 3 bases, with 12 bases left between them. DNA for the CDR3: TGTGCCAGCAGTTTGGCAGGGGTGCTCTACGAGCAGTACTTC. Protein product: CASSLAGVLYEQYF.

The rearrangement joins TRBV15 to TRBJ2-4, with 9 bases that match TRBD1. Germline CDR1 is LNHNV and CDR2 is YYDKDF (reference sequence). Trimming at V came to 7 bases and at J to 0 bases, leaving 7 bases not matched to a gene. This CDR3 is 16 amino acids long. CDR3 nucleotide sequence: TGTGCCACCACCCCCCGGGACAGGGAAGCCAAAAACATTCAGTACTTC. Translated, it gives CATTPRDREAKNIQYF.

This clone appeared once. V is TRBV18 and J is TRBJ2-5; D is unclear. V lost 3 bases to trimming and J lost 5 bases, with 7 bases between them. This CDR3 region has 12 residues. Germline CDR1 and CDR2: KGHSH and LQKENI. The CDR3 spells CASSPLLETQYF. The DNA for the CDR3 is TGTGCCAGCTCACCCCTCCTGGAGACCCAGTACTTC.

This CDR3 reads CASSSRAVNTEAFF. CDR3 nucleotide sequence: TGTGCCAGCAGCTCCAGAGCAGTAAACACTGAAGCTTTCTTT. The V and J genes are TRBV7-2 and TRBJ1-1, with unresolved D. The germline V and J ends were trimmed by 4 bases and 2 bases, with 11 bases remaining between them. The CDR3 is 14 residues long. Germline lookup yields CDR1 SGHTA and CDR2 FQGNSA.

The sample holds one count of this clone. The identical CDR3 is also encoded by other nucleotide sequences in the sample. The V gene is TRBV28, the J gene TRBJ1-3; 8 positions agree with TRBD1. Germline loops: CDR1 MDHEN, CDR2 SYDVKM. J was trimmed by 4 bases and V by 9 bases; bases with no gene match: 8. The CDR3 loop spans 14 amino acids. The CDR3 is CASSATGVGNTIYF. The CDR3 bases are TGTGCCAGTAGTGCGACAGGGGTGGGAAACACCATATATTTT.

The gene calls are TRBV2 and TRBJ1-1, with a tentative D call TRBD1 (5 bases). Germline V gene sequence: CDR1 SNHLY, CDR2 FYNNEI. The CDR3 has 13 amino acids. The V end lost 3 bases, the J end lost 3 bases, and 8 bases lay between the germline ends. In DNA, the CDR3 is TGTGCCAGCAGTGAGGGGGTCTACACTGAAGCTTTCTTT. Its protein is CASSEGVYTEAFF.

V usage is TRBV6-1 and J usage is TRBJ2-1; D is possibly TRBD2 (5 bases). V lost 3 bases and J 0 bases, leaving 9 bases between the germline ends. The CDR3 runs 15 residues. CDR1 and CDR2 from the germline V gene are MNHNS and SASEGT. The CDR3 sequence is CASSEVRGSYNEQFF. In DNA form, the CDR3 reads TGTGCCAGCAGTGAGGTCCGGGGCTCCTACAATGAGCAGTTCTTC.

Only a few counts were recorded for this clone. The chain recombines TRBV28 with TRBJ1-2; D not certain. Germline V gene lookup returns CDR1 MDHEN and CDR2 SYDVKM. The CDR3 is 12 amino acids. Trimming stripped 3 bases from V and 8 bases from J, with 10 bases between. The CDR3 protein is CASSFPGEGYTF. The CDR3 region has the DNA TGTGCCAGCAGTTTCCCCGGAGAGGGCTACACCTTC.

As DNA, the CDR3 is TGTGCCAGCAGCCAGTTGGGAAACACCGGGGAGCTGTTTTTT. This translates into CASSQLGNTGELFF. The V call is TRBV3-1 (or the pseudogene TRBV3-2), the J call TRBJ2-2, with D unresolved. The CDR3 loop spans 14 amino acids. The germline V and J ends were trimmed by 3 bases and 2 bases, with 7 bases remaining between them. Germline CDR1 reads LGHDT; CDR2 reads YNNKEL (reference sequence).

A few counts support this clone. This chain uses TRBV7-9 with TRBJ1-1; 9 bases line up with TRBD1. The junction had 9 bases not matched to a gene; V was cut back by 5 bases and J by 5 bases. In germline, CDR1 is SEHNR, CDR2 FQNEAQ (reference sequence). The CDR3 is 15 residues long. The CDR3 DNA reads TGTGCCAGCAGCGCCGAGGGGACAGGGCTGACTGAAGCTTTCTTT. Protein sequence: CASSAEGTGLTEAFF.

J is TRBJ2-5 and V is TRBV9; 8 nucleotides align to TRBD1. From germline, CDR1 is SGDLS and CDR2 YYNGEE. J lost 3 bases, V lost 4 bases, and 8 bases had no gene match. The CDR3 runs 15 residues. The CDR3 sequence: CASSPGQVAEETQYF. The CDR3 DNA follows: TGTGCCAGCAGCCCGGGACAGGTCGCTGAAGAGACCCAGTACTTC.

The chain links TRBV28 to TRBJ1-1; TRBD1 might be the D (5 bases). The CDR3 has 13 residues. Trimming stripped 1 base from V and 8 bases from J, with 11 bases between. The germline V gene encodes CDR1 MDHEN and CDR2 SYDVKM. The CDR3 spells CASSLSAGLEAFF. The CDR3, as DNA: TGTGCCAGCAGTTTATCCGCAGGGTTGGAAGCTTTCTTT.

The V gene is TRBV7-2, the J gene TRBJ1-3, with a tentative D call TRBD1 (5 bases). Trimming stripped 2 bases from V and 4 bases from J, with 6 bases between. The CDR3 extends over 13 amino acids. CDR1 is SGHTA and CDR2 is FQGNSA in the germline V gene. CDR3 DNA: TGTGCCAGCAGCTTAAGACAGGGAAACACCATATATTTT. This translates into CASSLRQGNTIYF.

The V call is TRBV7-9, the J call TRBJ1-5, with D possibly being TRBD1 (5 bases). CDR1 SEHNR and CDR2 FQNEAQ come from the germline V gene (reference sequence). Trimming took off 8 bases at V and 0 bases at J, with 11 bases between the two ends. CDR3 length: 14 amino acids. The CDR3 DNA is TGTGCCAGCGGGGGGGTAAATAGCAATCAGCCCCAGCATTTT. Translation: CASGGVNSNQPQHF.

The rearrangement joins TRBV7-2 to TRBJ2-1, with 8 bases aligning to TRBD2. With 2 bases clipped from V and 7 bases from J, the junction kept 13 bases outside the gene matches. This CDR3 is built from 17 residues. The germline gives CDR1 SGHTA, CDR2 FQGNSA. The CDR3: CASSLKFTGGPRNEQFF. CDR3 sequence (DNA): TGTGCCAGCAGCTTAAAGTTTACGGGAGGGCCTAGAAATGAGCAGTTCTTC.

This chain links TRBV7-9 with TRBJ2-2; TRBD1 matches at 8 bases. The CDR3 consists of 15 residues. The V segment lost 6 bases and the J segment 2 bases; nucleotides outside the gene matches: 5. The germline gives CDR1 SEHNR, CDR2 FQNEAQ (reference sequence). For the CDR3, the DNA is TGTGCCAGCAGTTGGGACAGGTCTAACACCGGGGAGCTGTTTTTT. Translated: CASSWDRSNTGELFF.